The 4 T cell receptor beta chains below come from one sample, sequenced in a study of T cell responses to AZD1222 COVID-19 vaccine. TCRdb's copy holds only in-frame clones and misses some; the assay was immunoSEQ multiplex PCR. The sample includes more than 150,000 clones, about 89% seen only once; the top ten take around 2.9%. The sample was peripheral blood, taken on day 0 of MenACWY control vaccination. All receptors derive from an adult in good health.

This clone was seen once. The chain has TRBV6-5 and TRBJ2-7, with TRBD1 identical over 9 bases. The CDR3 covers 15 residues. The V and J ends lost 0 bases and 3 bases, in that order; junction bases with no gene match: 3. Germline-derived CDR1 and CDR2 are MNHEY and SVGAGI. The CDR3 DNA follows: TGTGCCAGCAGTTACTCGGTGGGACAGGGCTACGAGCAGTACTTC. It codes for CASSYSVGQGYEQYF.

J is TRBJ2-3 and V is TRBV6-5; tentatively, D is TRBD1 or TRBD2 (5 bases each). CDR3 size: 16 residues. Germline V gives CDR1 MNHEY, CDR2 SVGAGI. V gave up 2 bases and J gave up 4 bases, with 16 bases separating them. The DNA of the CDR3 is TGTGCCAGCAGTTACCAGAGGGACCCCTCGGCAGATACGCAGTATTTT. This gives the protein CASSYQRDPSADTQYF.

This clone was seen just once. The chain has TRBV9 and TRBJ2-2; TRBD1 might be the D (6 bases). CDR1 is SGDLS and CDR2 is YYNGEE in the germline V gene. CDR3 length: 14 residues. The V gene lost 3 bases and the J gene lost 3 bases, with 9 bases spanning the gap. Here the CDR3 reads CASSEQGYTGELFF. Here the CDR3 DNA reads TGTGCCAGCAGCGAACAGGGTTACACCGGGGAGCTGTTTTTT.

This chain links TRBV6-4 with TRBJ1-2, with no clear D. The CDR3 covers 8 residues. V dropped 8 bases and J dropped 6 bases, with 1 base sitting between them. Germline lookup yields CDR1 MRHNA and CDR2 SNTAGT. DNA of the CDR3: TGTGCCAGCGATGGCTACACCTTC. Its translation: CASDGYTF.